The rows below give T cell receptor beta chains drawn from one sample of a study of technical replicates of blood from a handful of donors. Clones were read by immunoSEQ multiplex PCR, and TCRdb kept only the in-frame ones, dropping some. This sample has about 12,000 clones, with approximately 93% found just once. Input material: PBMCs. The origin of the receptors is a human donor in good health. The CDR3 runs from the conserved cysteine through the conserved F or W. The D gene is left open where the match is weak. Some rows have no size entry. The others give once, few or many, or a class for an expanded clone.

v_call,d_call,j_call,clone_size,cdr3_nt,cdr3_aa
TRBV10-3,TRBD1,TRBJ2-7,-,TGTGCCATAGGGGGCCCCTACGAGCAGTACTTC,CAIGGPYEQYF
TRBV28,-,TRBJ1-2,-,TGTGCCAGCAGTTTGACTCGACAGGAGGCTTACTATGGCTACACCTTC,CASSLTRQEAYYGYTF
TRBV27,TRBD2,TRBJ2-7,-,TGTGCCAGCAGCTCCACGGGGCTAGCGGAGTCCTACGAGCAGTACTTC,CASSSTGLAESYEQYF
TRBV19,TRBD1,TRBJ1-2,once,TGTGCCAGTAGTAATTTTGGGACAGGGGGAGGCTATGGCTACACCTTC,CASSNFGTGGGYGYTF
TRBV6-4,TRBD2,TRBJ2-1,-,TGTGCCAGCAGTGAGGGGACTAGCGGAGGCGGGGCGGGAAATGAGCAGTTCTTC,CASSEGTSGGGAGNEQFF
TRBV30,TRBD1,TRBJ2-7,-,TGTGCCTGGAACCTACAGGGGACCTCCTACGAGCAGTACTTC,CAWNLQGTSYEQYF
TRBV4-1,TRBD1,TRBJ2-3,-,TGCGCCAGCAGTAGGGAGAGACAGGGGTTAACAGATACGCAGTATTTT,CASSRERQGLTDTQYF
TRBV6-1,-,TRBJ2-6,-,TGTGCCAGCAGTGAACACAACTCTGGGGCCAACGTCCTGACTTTC,CASSEHNSGANVLTF
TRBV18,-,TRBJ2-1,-,TGTGCCAGCTCATCTAGCGCCAGCTCCTACAATGAGCAGTTCTTC,CASSSSASSYNEQFF
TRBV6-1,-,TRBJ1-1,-,TGTGCCAGTCAACAGCCCGGGGGGGTGAACACTGAAGCTTTCTTT,CASQQPGGVNTEAFF
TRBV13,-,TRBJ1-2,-,TGTGCCAGCAGATCGGAGGCAGCCGGAGGTGCTGGCTACACCTTC,CASRSEAAGGAGYTF
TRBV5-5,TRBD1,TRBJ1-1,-,TGTGCCAGCAGCTTGGTGACAGGGGGCTTCGACACTGAAGCTTTCTTT,CASSLVTGGFDTEAFF
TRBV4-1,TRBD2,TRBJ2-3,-,TGCGCCAGCAGCCCGGGACTAGCGGCGGCAGATACGCAGTATTTT,CASSPGLAAADTQYF
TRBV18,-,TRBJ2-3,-,TGTGCCAGCTCACCATCAGGGCCTAGCACAGATACGCAGTATTTT,CASSPSGPSTDTQYF
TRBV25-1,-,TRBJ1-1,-,TGTGCCAGCAGTGAAGGAGAGAACACTGAAGCTTTCTTT,CASSEGENTEAFF
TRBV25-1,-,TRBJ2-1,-,TGTGCCAGCAGAGAAGCAGGGGACTCCTACAATGAGCAGTTCTTC,CASREAGDSYNEQFF
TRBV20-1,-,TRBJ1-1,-,TGCAGTGTGTACAGGGAGCCTGAAGCTTTCTTT,CSVYREPEAFF
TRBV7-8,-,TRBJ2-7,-,TGTGCCAGCATCGAGGCAGGGTCCTACGAGCAGTACTTC,CASIEAGSYEQYF
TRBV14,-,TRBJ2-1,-,TGTGCCAGCAGCCAAGGACTAGGCTGGGAGCAGTTCTTC,CASSQGLGWEQFF
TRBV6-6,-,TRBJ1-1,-,TGTGCCAGCAGTTACCCCCAGGGAACCACTGAAGCTTTCTTT,CASSYPQGTTEAFF